The clone carrying this T cell receptor (beta chain) was observed a single time. What it binds is not known. Genomic DNA acted as the template from which TCR beta VDJ combination and CDR3 sequence profiling were carried out. TCRdb re-called the reads through MiXCR, storing one row per CDR3 protein. This sample carries about 270,000 distinct CDR3 sequences, 50% to 70% of them seen once, and the ten largest clones take 7.5% to 9%. The record originates from a study of CD8+CD57+ T cells in acquired aplastic anemia. Overall study context: DNA per sorted CD4+ or CD8+ sample ranged about 0.2 to 30 ug, averaging approximately 3.1 ug.

Study-wide results and caveats: Patients and controls shared approximately 30 CD8+ CDR3 sequences, highly expressed in patients. In CD8+ cells, Simpson's diversity showed no significant difference between patients and controls.

This CDR3 comprises 14 residues. Germline CDR1 DFQATT, CDR2 SNEGSKA (reference sequence). The trim removed 3 bases at V and 3 bases at J, leaving 4 bases unmatched. Sequencing was carried out using sorted CD4+, CD8+, or CD8+CD57+ T cells (not recorded which) from PBMCs. The V call is TRBV20-1, the J call TRBJ2-5, with 10 bases lining up with TRBD1. This receptor was obtained from a human donor with severe aplastic anemia or a healthy control (not recorded which). In DNA, the CDR3 is TGCAGTGCTAGTCAAGGGACAGGGGAAGAGACCCAGTACTTC. It is translated as CSASQGTGEETQYF.